The 9 T cell receptor beta chains in this list originate from one sample, sequenced in a study of T cells in Graves' hyperthyroidism and ophthalmopathy. Authors of the study amplified TCR beta CDR3 regions from RNA transcripts. First-round RT-PCR targeting the TCR CDR3 was performed with the HTBI primer set. TCRdb fed the multiplex PCR reads into MiXCR, producing one record per CDR3 protein. The table lists 550,000 to 800,000 distinct CDR3 sequences, around 16% of them singletons. Sample: blood. The receptors were gathered from a man in his fifties or sixties with Graves' hyperthyroidism.

There are many counts of this clonotype. The CDR3 DNA sequence: TGTGCCACCAGCAGAGACCGGAACCGCTATGGCTACACCTTC. The encoded protein is CATSRDRNRYGYTF. The V and J genes are TRBV15 and TRBJ1-2; D gene uncertain. CDR3 length: 14 residues. Germline-derived CDR1 and CDR2 are LNHNV and YYDKDF (reference sequence). V dropped 0 bases and J dropped 4 bases, with 9 bases sitting between them.

This clonotype was recorded many times. V and J are TRBV11-2 and TRBJ2-3; 9 bases are shared with TRBD1. CDR3 size: 15 residues. Germline loops: CDR1 SGHAT, CDR2 FQNNGV. The junction had 3 bases not matched to a gene; V was cut back by 1 base and J by 4 bases. The CDR3 region is CASSLAGQGPDTQYF. CDR3 sequence (DNA): TGTGCCAGCAGCTTAGCGGGACAGGGCCCAGATACGCAGTATTTT. Variable domain in full (rest from reference TRBV11-2 and TRBJ2-3): EAGVAQSPRYKIIEKRQSVAFWCNPISGHATLYWYQQILGQGPKLLIQFQNNGVVDDSQLPKDRFSAERLKGVDSTLKIQPAKLEDSAVYLCASSLAGQGPDTQYFGPGTRLTVL.

This clonotype was counted at least ten times. J is TRBJ1-2 and V is TRBV12-3 or TRBV12-4; maybe TRBD1 (6 bases). The V gene lost 4 bases and the J gene lost 4 bases, with 10 bases spanning the gap. This CDR3 has 13 amino acids. CDR3 protein: CASSSTGFYGYTF. The CDR3 DNA is TGTGCCAGCAGTTCAACAGGGTTCTATGGCTACACCTTC.

At least ten counts were recorded for this clonotype. This chain connects TRBV2 to TRBJ2-7, with 7 bases that match TRBD1. This CDR3 is built from 16 residues. Germline CDR1 SNHLY, CDR2 FYNNEI. V lost 1 base to trimming and J lost 2 bases; unmatched junction nucleotides: 8. The DNA of the CDR3 is TGTGCCAGCAGTGAAGATTTGCCTGGGACAGCCTACGAGCAGTACTTC. It specifies CASSEDLPGTAYEQYF. The entire variable domain, with the rest obtained from reference TRBV2 and TRBJ2-7, is as follows: EPEVTQTPSHQVTQMGQEVILRCVPISNHLYFYWYRQILGQKVEFLVSFYNNEISEKSEIFDDQFSVERPDGSNFTLKIRSTKLEDSAMYFCASSEDLPGTAYEQYFGPGTRLTVT.

This clonotype was seen ten or more times. In DNA form, the CDR3 reads TGCAGCGGTGGGACCCCTGGGGCTAGCAGGGGCTACGAGCAGTACTTC. Protein sequence: CSGGTPGASRGYEQYF. The chain joins TRBV29-1 to TRBJ2-7; possible D gene TRBD1, 6 bases. The V gene lost 7 bases and the J gene lost 3 bases, with 25 bases spanning the gap. The CDR3 loop spans 16 amino acids. Germline-derived CDR1 and CDR2 are SQVTM and ANQGSEA.

To note about this clonotype: A read error may produce the germline difference seen at one junction end. The chain recombines TRBV3-1 with TRBJ1-6; unclear D gene. The CDR3 spans 15 residues. Looked up from germline, CDR1 is LGHDT and CDR2 is YNNKEL (reference sequence). The DNA for the CDR3 is TGTGCCAGCAGCCAACCGGACCTAAATAATTCACCCCTCCAGTTT. Translation: CASSQPDLNNSPLQF.

At least ten counts were recorded for this clonotype. The chain employs TRBV7-9 and TRBJ2-3; 10 bases are shared with TRBD1. The CDR3 is 18 residues long. The J segment lost 3 bases and the V segment lost 5 bases, leaving 14 bases of the junction unmatched. Per the germline V gene, CDR1 is SEHNR and CDR2 is FQNEAQ (reference sequence). In DNA, the CDR3 is TGTGCCAGCAGCCCGACCCGGACAGGGGGGGTCAAGACAGATACGCAGTATTTT. Translated, it gives CASSPTRTGGVKTDTQYF.

The J gene is TRBJ1-1, the V gene TRBV4-3, with D perhaps TRBD1 (6 bases). The CDR3 totals 15 residues. The V gene lost 0 bases and the J gene lost 3 bases, with 11 bases spanning the gap. Germline values: CDR1 LGHNA, CDR2 YSLEER. The CDR3 DNA follows: TGCGCCAGCAGCCAAGACTACAGGGCCTACACTGAAGCTTTCTTT. Translated: CASSQDYRAYTEAFF.

This clonotype was seen at least ten times. The chain couples TRBV6-1 to TRBJ1-3; D is unresolved. Between the trimmed V and J ends, which lost 7 bases and 0 bases, there was a span of 16 bases. Germline V gene sequence: CDR1 MNHNS, CDR2 SASEGT. The CDR3 length is 16 residues. The DNA of the CDR3 is TGTGCCAGCAAGTTTGGGCGAGGTGGCTCTGGAAACACCATATATTTT. Translation: CASKFGRGGSGNTIYF.